This T cell receptor beta chain stems from a study of CD8 T cells in ankylosing spondylitis. This CDR3 is 15 amino acids long. The germline V gene encodes CDR1 LNHNV and CDR2 YYDKDF (reference sequence). V was trimmed by 1 base and J by 4 bases, leaving 12 bases between them. There are many counts of this clonotype. Antigen: not known. Quantitative 5'-RACE was performed with molecular barcodes, and it yielded the TCR beta libraries. TCRdb re-called the 5' RACE reads with MiXCR, one entry per CDR3 protein. Counted here are roughly 97,000 distinct CDR3 sequences, roughly 8.3% occurring once; the ten biggest clones make up 9.9%. Study findings and constraints: Ankylosing spondylitis blood appeared to be characterized by a TCR beta motif of under ten highly homologous variants. Disease-linked clones were reportedly significantly enriched in matched ankylosing spondylitis synovial fluid.

The specimen was blood, either unsorted or a sorted T cell fraction (not recorded which). This chain connects TRBV15 to TRBJ2-3; D gene ambiguous. The sequence derives from a male donor with ankylosing spondylitis or in good health (not recorded which). The CDR3 loop is CATSRADRESDTQYF. In nucleotides, the CDR3 is TGTGCCACCAGCAGAGCTGATCGAGAATCAGATACGCAGTATTTT.